The next 22 T cell receptor beta chains were all read from a single sample in a study of OX40 agonist ivuxolimab in advanced cancers. The table came from immunoSEQ multiplex PCR; TCRdb's copy has only in-frame clones and leaves some out. The sample has fewer than 70,000 clones, over 75% seen once. The source material was CD4+ or CD8+ T cells sorted from blood, sampled in a trial of the OX40 agonist ivuxolimab. The receptors were sampled from an adult with an advanced solid tumor such as melanoma, head and neck, liver or kidney cancer.

The J gene is TRBJ1-2, the V gene TRBV25-1; D perhaps matches TRBD1 (5 bases). Germline CDR1 MGHDK, CDR2 SYGVNS. Trimming took off 4 bases at V and 3 bases at J, with 9 bases between the two ends. The CDR3 covers 13 residues. In nucleotides, the CDR3 is TGTGCCAGCAGTGTCGGCAGGGACTATGGCTACACCTTC. Its protein is CASSVGRDYGYTF.

V gene TRBV10-2 combines with J gene TRBJ2-5, with D perhaps given as TRBD1 or TRBD2 (6 bases each). V was cut by 11 bases and J by 1 base, with 14 bases left in between. The germline V gene encodes CDR1 WSHSY and CDR2 SAAADI. This CDR3 has 13 residues. The CDR3 DNA follows: TGCGCCTGTAACAGGGAGGTCCAAGAGACCCAGTACTTC. Residues: CACNREVQETQYF.

The chain employs TRBV5-6 and TRBJ1-5; no firm D call. Trimming cost V 3 bases and J 4 bases, with 8 bases left between them. The CDR3 consists of 13 residues. Germline V lookup: CDR1 SGHDT, CDR2 YYEEEE. CDR3 sequence reads: CASSSGRNQPQHF. The CDR3 DNA is TGTGCCAGCAGCTCTGGGAGGAATCAGCCCCAGCATTTT.

The chain uses TRBV19 and TRBJ2-7; D may correspond to TRBD1 or TRBD2 (5 bases each). Germline V gives CDR1 LNHDA, CDR2 SQIVND (reference sequence). Between the trimmed V and J ends, which lost 7 bases and 0 bases, there was a span of 13 bases. The CDR3 is 14 amino acids. The CDR3 DNA reads TGTGCCAGTAATCAGGGACGTACCTCCTACGAGCAGTACTTC. Residues: CASNQGRTSYEQYF.

The CDR3 nucleotides are TGTGCCAGCAGTGGGGACTTCTATGGCTACACCTTC. It yields the protein CASSGDFYGYTF. The genes are TRBV2 and TRBJ1-2; possible D gene TRBD1, 5 bases. V gave up 4 bases and J gave up 4 bases, with 7 bases separating them. Per germline, CDR1 SNHLY and CDR2 FYNNEI. The CDR3 totals 12 residues.

Concerning this clone itself: The sample holds other DNA sequences that translate to the same CDR3. V usage is TRBV18 and J usage is TRBJ2-7; D is undetermined. V shed 0 bases and J shed 4 bases, with 7 bases lying between them. Germline lookup yields CDR1 KGHSH and CDR2 LQKENI. CDR3 size: 13 residues. CDR3 region: CASSPPGSYEQYF. Written as DNA, the CDR3 is TGTGCCAGCTCACCACCGGGATCGTACGAGCAGTACTTC.

This chain uses TRBV14 with TRBJ1-6; D possibly corresponds to TRBD1 (5 bases). Germline CDR1 reads SGHDN; CDR2 reads FVKESK. Trimming removed 0 bases from V and 7 bases from J, with 10 bases in between. This CDR3 spans 15 amino acids. The DNA for the CDR3 is TGTGCCAGCAGCCAAGAAACAGGAGAGAATTCACCCCTCCACTTT. Amino acid sequence: CASSQETGENSPLHF.

CDR3 in DNA: TGCGCCAGCAGCTTCGAGACAGGGAGAGTCACTGAAGCTTTCTTT. This encodes CASSFETGRVTEAFF. The rearrangement uses TRBV5-1 and TRBJ1-1; 7 positions agree with TRBD1. The CDR3 consists of 15 residues. V lost 2 bases and J lost 4; bases outside the gene matches: 8. The germline gives CDR1 SGHRS, CDR2 YFSETQ.

The rearrangement joins TRBV7-2 to TRBJ1-1; 10 bases agree with TRBD1. V lost 5 bases, J lost 3 bases, and 6 bases stayed unmatched. The CDR3 totals 15 residues. Germline V lookup: CDR1 SGHTA, CDR2 FQGNSA. The CDR3, as DNA: TGTGCCAGCAGCCCTATAGGGACAGGGGACACTGAAGCTTTCTTT. Translating it yields CASSPIGTGDTEAFF.

This CDR3 reads CASSPQDSTSISGSPPDTQYF. As DNA, the CDR3 is TGTGCCAGCTCACCCCAGGACTCTACCTCCATTAGCGGGAGTCCTCCAGATACGCAGTATTTT. The chain recombines TRBV18 with TRBJ2-3; 9 bases are shared with TRBD2. CDR3 length equals 21 residues. Trimming cost V 3 bases and J 4 bases; bases outside gene matches: 23. In germline, CDR1 is KGHSH, CDR2 LQKENI. The whole variable domain, remainder taken from reference TRBV18 and TRBJ2-3, is NAGVMQNPRHLVRRRGQEARLRCSPMKGHSHVYWYRQLPEEGLKFMVYLQKENIIDESGMPKERFSAEFPKEGPSILRIQQVVRGDSAAYFCASSPQDSTSISGSPPDTQYFGPGTRLTVL.

The rearrangement links TRBV6-1 to TRBJ2-6; D is undetermined. This CDR3 contains 14 residues. V lost 3 bases, J lost 0 bases, and 3 bases lay in between. Germline V gene lookup returns CDR1 MNHNS and CDR2 SASEGT. CDR3 DNA: TGTGCCAGCAGTGACAACTCTGGGGCCAACGTCCTGACTTTC. Protein sequence: CASSDNSGANVLTF.

J is TRBJ2-3 and V is TRBV5-1; no clear D gene. CDR1 SGHRS and CDR2 YFSETQ come from the germline V gene. CDR3 length: 14 residues. V lost 6 bases and J 0 bases, leaving 11 bases between the germline ends. CDR3 region: CASNRETSTDTQYF. CDR3 DNA sequence: TGCGCCAGCAACAGAGAAACTAGCACAGATACGCAGTATTTT. The whole variable domain, remainder taken from reference TRBV5-1 and TRBJ2-3, is KAGVTQTPRYLIKTRGQQVTLSCSPISGHRSVSWYQQTPGQGLQFLFEYFSETQRNKGNFPGRFSGRQFSNSRSEMNVSTLELGDSALYLCASNRETSTDTQYFGPGTRLTVL.

CDR3 coding DNA: TGTGCCAGCAGCCGAGGGGCGGACTATGGCTACACCTTC. Its translation: CASSRGADYGYTF. The chain couples TRBV5-8 to TRBJ1-2; possible D gene TRBD1, 5 bases. Trimming cost V 4 bases and J 3 bases, with 10 bases left between them. Germline V gives CDR1 SGHTS, CDR2 YDEGEE. The CDR3 sequence is 13 residues long.

The chain couples TRBV18 to TRBJ1-1, with D possibly matching TRBD1 (5 bases). Germline V lookup: CDR1 KGHSH, CDR2 LQKENI. The CDR3 is 14 residues long. Trimming removed 2 bases at V and 6 bases at J, with 13 bases between. In DNA form, the CDR3 reads TGTGCCAGCTCACCAATACAGTGGGGCGCTGAAGCTTTCTTT. This gives the protein CASSPIQWGAEAFF.

The CDR3, as DNA: TGTGCCAGCAGCTTAACGCCTTTGGCTGAAGCTTTCTTT. It translates to CASSLTPLAEAFF. This rearrangement joins TRBV7-3 to TRBJ1-1; D is unresolved. CDR1 SGHTA and CDR2 FQGTGA come from the germline V gene. The CDR3 is 13 amino acids. Trimming stripped 0 bases from V and 6 bases from J, with 8 bases between.

This clone was seen more than once but under ten times. CDR3 coding DNA: TGCGCCAGCAGCCCAGAGGCTACAGGGATCAATGAGCAGTTCTTC. This gives the protein CASSPEATGINEQFF. The V call is TRBV5-1, the J call TRBJ2-1; maybe TRBD1 (6 bases). This CDR3 is built from 15 residues. Trimming pared 4 bases from V and 6 bases from J, leaving 17 bases between. CDR1 is SGHRS and CDR2 is YFSETQ in the germline V gene.

The chain is built from TRBV25-1 and TRBJ2-5, with no clear D. The V end was cut by 2 bases, the J end by 5 bases, with 15 bases between. This CDR3 comprises 15 residues. Germline V CDR1 and CDR2: MGHDK, SYGVNS. For the CDR3, the DNA is TGTGCCAGCAGTGAAAGCTCAAGGGCCGAGGAGACCCAGTACTTC. It codes for CASSESSRAEETQYF. Complete variable domain (other parts from reference TRBV25-1 and TRBJ2-5): EADIYQTPRYLVIGTGKKITLECSQTMGHDKMYWYQQDPGMELHLIHYSYGVNSTEKGDLSSESTVSRIRTEHFPLTLESARPSHTSQYLCASSESSRAEETQYFGPGTRLLVL.

The chain has TRBV7-6 and TRBJ1-1, with D uncertain. Trimming took 1 base from V and 11 from J, leaving 14 bases between them. Germline V gene data show CDR1 as SGHVS and CDR2 as FNYEAQ. The CDR3 loop spans 13 amino acids. The CDR3 DNA reads TGTGCCAGCAGCTTAGAGGTCGGAGGGCCGGCTTTCTTT. Translating it yields CASSLEVGGPAFF.

The chain couples TRBV18 to TRBJ1-5, with 8 bases aligning to TRBD1. With V trimmed by 4 bases and J by 3 bases, 2 bases remained unmatched. The germline CDR1 and CDR2 sequences are KGHSH and LQKENI. This CDR3 is built from 14 residues. The CDR3 here is CASSRTGPNQPQHF. DNA of the CDR3: TGTGCCAGCTCACGGACAGGGCCCAATCAGCCCCAGCATTTT.

This chain joins TRBV27 and TRBJ1-1; D uncertain. V shed 0 bases and J shed 7 bases, with 21 bases lying between them. The germline V gene has CDR1 MNHEY and CDR2 SMNVEV (reference sequence). This CDR3 contains 17 residues. CDR3 loop: CASSLSVRGSREYEAFF. As DNA, the CDR3 is TGTGCCAGCAGTTTATCGGTCCGAGGATCCCGCGAGTATGAAGCTTTCTTT.

J is TRBJ1-5 and V is TRBV5-1; D unclear. V was shortened by 2 bases and J by 1 base, with 10 bases between the two germline ends. Germline V lookup: CDR1 SGHRS, CDR2 YFSETQ. The CDR3 is made up of 15 amino acids. The CDR3 coding sequence is TGCGCCAGCAGCTTTGAACCGCTCAGCAATCAGCCCCAGCATTTT. Translating it yields CASSFEPLSNQPQHF.

The rearrangement joins TRBV15 to TRBJ2-7; TRBD2 matches at 7 bases. The CDR3 is 14 amino acids. Germline V lookup: CDR1 LNHNV, CDR2 YYDKDF (reference sequence). The ends lost 0 bases at V and 7 bases at J; junction bases unmatched: 6. CDR3 nucleotide sequence: TGTGCCACCAGCAGAGATCCTAGGGAGGGAGAGCAGTACTTC. Protein product: CATSRDPREGEQYF.